What follows are 20 T cell receptor beta chains derived from one specimen sequenced in a study of low-dose radiotherapy and immunotherapy resistance in tumors. Time point reported: after trial treatment. Treatment: LDRT plus nivolumab, ipilimumab, low-dose cyclophosphamide and aspirin (RACIN trial). Both TCRalpha and TCRbeta chains were reverse transcribed with V-gene-specific primers. With a constant-region primer and a V-primer adapter, TCRs were subjected to 20 to 25 PCR cycles of amplification. TCRdb fed the reads into MiXCR, producing one record per CDR3 protein. The table has about 91,000 distinct CDR3 sequences, roughly 20% seen once. The sample in question was PBMCs, obtained after low-dose radiotherapy plus immunotherapy. The receptor set was obtained from a female donor with ovarian cancer.

As for this clonotype: With a far larger clone one base away, a read error is the likely cause. The chain combines TRBV6-8 with TRBJ2-2; unclear D gene. Germline V lookup: CDR1 MNHGY, CDR2 SAAAGT. The length of the CDR3 is 11 residues. This CDR3 reads CVTTWAGELFF. The CDR3 DNA reads as TGTGTCACCACGTGGGCCGGGGAGCTGTTTTTT.

This clonotype was seen ten or more times. The chain joins TRBV5-8 to TRBJ1-5, with a possible D match to TRBD1 (5 bases). The germline V and J ends were trimmed by 2 bases and 0 bases, with 9 bases remaining between them. The CDR3 runs to 15 residues. Germline values: CDR1 SGHTS, CDR2 YDEGEE. The CDR3: CASSFGGISNQPQHF. The DNA for the CDR3 is TGTGCCAGCAGCTTTGGGGGAATTAGCAATCAGCCCCAGCATTTT.

Notes on this clonotype: A much larger clone lies one base from this, so it may be a read error. The chain carries TRBV2 and TRBJ1-2, with D uncertain. CDR3 length equals 13 residues. Germline V gives CDR1 SNHLY, CDR2 FYNNEI. The CDR3 loop reads CVSSPQPNYGYTF. The CDR3 region has the DNA TGTGTCAGCAGCCCCCAACCTAACTATGGCTACACCTTC.

This clonotype showed up many times. This sequence joins TRBV14 and TRBJ2-3; 10 nucleotides match TRBD2. The V gene end was trimmed by 3 bases and the J gene end by 6 bases; junction bases not matched to a gene: 6. Germline CDR1 reads SGHDN; CDR2 reads FVKESK. There are 15 residues in the CDR3. This CDR3 is CASSHQRGGRDTQYF. The CDR3 DNA reads as TGTGCCAGCAGCCACCAGCGGGGGGGCCGGGATACGCAGTATTTT. Complete variable domain (other parts from reference TRBV14 and TRBJ2-3): EAGVTQFPSHSVIEKGQTVTLRCDPISGHDNLYWYRRVMGKEIKFLLHFVKESKQDESGMPNNRFLAERTGGTYSTLKVQPAELEDSGVYFCASSHQRGGRDTQYFGPGTRLTVL.

This chain links TRBV27 with TRBJ1-2; D uncertain. There are 13 residues in the CDR3. Trimming removed 1 base at V and 0 bases at J, with 3 bases between. Germline CDR1 reads MNHEY; CDR2 reads SMNVEV (reference sequence). The CDR3 loop is CASSLWSNYGYTF. The CDR3 region has the DNA TGTGCCAGCAGTTTATGGTCTAACTATGGCTACACCTTC.

This clonotype was seen at least ten times. This chain connects TRBV30 to TRBJ2-5; D may be TRBD1 (6 bases). CDR1 is GTSNPN and CDR2 is SVGIG in the germline V gene (reference sequence). The CDR3 spans 14 residues. V was shortened by 0 bases and J by 3 bases, with 11 bases between the two germline ends. The CDR3 DNA sequence: TGTGCCTGGAGTGTAACAGGGTCAGAAGAGACCCAGTACTTC. It encodes CAWSVTGSEETQYF.

This clonotype occurred many times. The chain uses TRBV9 and TRBJ2-2; TRBD1 or TRBD2 may be the D gene (7 bases each). Germline CDR1 and CDR2: SGDLS and YYNGEE. This CDR3 has 16 amino acids. Trimming stripped 3 bases from V and 4 bases from J, with 16 bases between. CDR3 coding DNA: TGTGCCAGCAGCGAGGGGGTCAGGGGGGGCACCGGGGAGCTGTTTTTT. Translated, it gives CASSEGVRGGTGELFF.

This rearrangement joins TRBV20-1 to TRBJ2-7; no clear D. Germline values: CDR1 DFQATT, CDR2 SNEGSKA (reference sequence). The CDR3 is made up of 12 amino acids. The V and J ends lost 3 bases and 1 base respectively, with 7 bases between them. The CDR3, as DNA: TGCAGTGCTAGTTTCCAATCCTACGAGCAGTACTTC. The encoded protein is CSASFQSYEQYF.

The rearrangement uses TRBV5-1 and TRBJ2-2; no firm D call. The length of the CDR3 is 14 residues. Per the germline V gene, CDR1 is SGHRS and CDR2 is YFSETQ. V lost 2 bases to trimming and J lost 5 bases, with 10 bases between them. The CDR3 DNA reads TGCGCCAGCAGCTTCAATAGTGGAACCGGGGAGCTGTTTTTT. This encodes CASSFNSGTGELFF.

This clonotype was seen ten or more times. The chain uses TRBV5-1 and TRBJ2-7; TRBD2 matches 7 bases. Looked up from germline, CDR1 is SGHRS and CDR2 is YFSETQ. J gave up 2 bases and V 1 base, and 6 bases lay outside the gene matches. The CDR3 runs to 15 residues. Written as DNA, the CDR3 is TGCGCCAGCAGCTTGAGTCCTAGCGGCCCCTACGAGCAGTACTTC. Its protein is CASSLSPSGPYEQYF.

The genes are TRBV5-6 and TRBJ1-5; 9 bases match TRBD1. V was clipped by 4 bases and J by 3 bases; unmatched bases: 11. The V gene's germline CDR1 is SGHDT and CDR2 YYEEEE. This CDR3 has 17 amino acids. In nucleotides, the CDR3 is TGTGCCAGCAGCGCGACGGACAGGGGCCTCCTCAATCAGCCCCAGCATTTT. Translated: CASSATDRGLLNQPQHF.

At least ten counts were recorded for this clonotype. This sequence joins TRBV19 and TRBJ1-1; possibly TRBD1 for D (5 bases). Trimming took 6 bases from V and 5 from J, leaving 13 bases between them. The CDR3 runs 13 residues. Germline assignment: CDR1 LNHDA and CDR2 SQIVND (reference sequence). CDR3 in DNA: TGTGCCAGTAGGGCCGGCGAGGGGACTGAAGCTTTCTTT. This gives the protein CASRAGEGTEAFF.

This clonotype occurred many times. This rearrangement joins TRBV20-1 to TRBJ2-1; 7 nucleotides align to TRBD2. The germline V gene has CDR1 DFQATT and CDR2 SNEGSKA (reference sequence). The CDR3 is 15 amino acids. V trimming: 4 bases; J trimming: 7 bases; junction bases outside the gene matches: 13. The CDR3 protein is CSAKTSRTSFNEQFF. CDR3 coding DNA: TGCAGTGCTAAAACTTCGAGGACTAGTTTTAATGAGCAGTTCTTC.

The table lists this clonotype with many counts. The J gene is TRBJ1-2, the V gene TRBV20-1, with D unclear. The germline V gene has CDR1 DFQATT and CDR2 SNEGSKA (reference sequence). Trimming took 0 bases from V and 4 from J, leaving 9 bases between them. The CDR3 loop spans 13 amino acids. This CDR3 reads CSARDLGIYGYTF. In nucleotides, the CDR3 is TGCAGTGCTAGAGATCTAGGGATCTATGGCTACACCTTC.

In its sample, this clonotype was seen many times. This sequence joins TRBV12-3 or TRBV12-4 and TRBJ2-3; 11 nucleotides match TRBD1. The CDR3 extends over 15 amino acids. Losses at the gene ends were 10 bases for V and 3 bases for J; bases not matched to a gene: 9. The CDR3 loop is CATTTGDRGTDTQYF. In DNA form, the CDR3 reads TGTGCCACCACAACCGGGGACAGGGGGACAGATACGCAGTATTTT.

The V call is TRBV9, the J call TRBJ2-6, with D possibly TRBD2 on 7 matching bases. CDR1 and CDR2 (germline): SGDLS, YYNGEE. The CDR3 contains 18 residues. The CDR3 sequence: CASGLVLGGASGANVLTF. The CDR3 DNA reads TGTGCTAGTGGTTTGGTACTGGGGGGGGCCTCTGGGGCCAACGTCCTGACTTTC.

This chain links TRBV28 with TRBJ2-7; D call uncertain. CDR1 is MDHEN and CDR2 is SYDVKM in the germline V gene. The CDR3 extends over 11 amino acids. V was pared by 6 bases and J by 3 bases, with 6 bases between. The CDR3 DNA is TGTGCCAGCAGGCACAGCTACGAGCAGTACTTC. Translation: CASRHSYEQYF.

This clonotype was observed at least ten times. The chain uses TRBV5-6 and TRBJ2-3; 9 bases match TRBD2. V shed 1 base, J shed 5 bases, and the junction held 8 bases outside the gene matches. The germline CDR1 and CDR2 sequences are SGHDT and YYEEEE. The CDR3 contains 16 residues. The CDR3 loop is CASSLINSGRVDTQYF. CDR3 coding DNA: TGTGCCAGCAGCTTGATAAATAGCGGGAGAGTAGATACGCAGTATTTT.

Relative to its sample, this clonotype is medium-sized. V gene TRBV11-3 combines with J gene TRBJ2-1; TRBD1 agrees at 9 bases. With 5 bases clipped from V and 7 bases from J, the junction kept 9 bases outside the gene matches. CDR3 length: 15 residues. CDR1 and CDR2 from the germline V gene are SGHNT and YENEEA. Written as DNA, the CDR3 is TGTGCCAGCAGCGAATTCGGACAGGGGAGTAATGAGCAGTTCTTC. Translation: CASSEFGQGSNEQFF.

With regard to this clonotype: This may be a read error: a much more frequent sequence differs by one nucleotide. The V and J genes are TRBV19 and TRBJ2-7; a weak D match, TRBD2 (6 bases). CDR3 length: 15 residues. Trimming took off 6 bases at V and 9 bases at J, with 24 bases between the two ends. Germline CDR1 reads LNHDA; CDR2 reads SQIVND (reference sequence). This CDR3 is CASRLTGTQTSGQYF. Written as DNA, the CDR3 is TGTGCCAGTAGGCTAACCGGGACTCAGACCTCTGGGCAGTACTTC.